These 8 T cell receptor beta chains share one sample of origin, sequenced in a study of OX40 agonist ivuxolimab in advanced cancers. Sequencing used immunoSEQ multiplex PCR; TCRdb keeps in-frame clones, though not all of them. Of roughly 80,000 clones listed, approximately 83% are singletons. The source was CD4+ or CD8+ T cells sorted from blood, collected in a trial of the OX40 agonist ivuxolimab. Every receptor here comes from an adult with an advanced solid tumor such as melanoma, head and neck, liver or kidney cancer.

This chain links TRBV2 with TRBJ1-2; D unclear. The CDR3 loop spans 13 amino acids. Germline CDR1 SNHLY, CDR2 FYNNEI. Trimming removed 6 bases at V and 8 bases at J, with 16 bases between. This CDR3 reads CASRTGPTTGYTF. Here the CDR3 DNA reads TGTGCCAGCAGGACCGGGCCTACGACAGGCTACACCTTC.

This sequence joins TRBV5-6 and TRBJ2-7; the D gene is possibly TRBD1 (6 bases). The CDR3 runs to 13 residues. Trimming left V 4 bases short and J 5 bases short, with 13 bases between. Germline CDR1 reads SGHDT; CDR2 reads YYEEEE. CDR3 bases: TGTGCCAGCAGCATAACACAGGGCCACGAGCAGTACTTC. Amino acids: CASSITQGHEQYF.

The chain is built from TRBV6-5 and TRBJ1-5; 9 bases fit TRBD1. The CDR3 is 14 amino acids. Trimming cost V 10 bases and J 6 bases; bases outside gene matches: 10. Germline V CDR1 and CDR2: MNHEY, SVGAGI. The CDR3 region is CATTTGGGGQPQHF. The DNA for the CDR3 is TGTGCCACAACTACAGGGGGCGGTGGTCAGCCCCAGCATTTT.

The chain couples TRBV7-2 to TRBJ2-7; TRBD1 matches at 7 bases. This CDR3 has 15 amino acids. V gave up 2 bases and J gave up 2 bases; unmatched junction bases: 6. Germline CDR1 and CDR2: SGHTA and FQGNSA. CDR3 residues: CASSLSTGTAYEQYF. In nucleotides, the CDR3 is TGTGCCAGCAGCTTAAGTACCGGGACAGCCTACGAGCAGTACTTC.

This chain joins TRBV4-3 and TRBJ2-3, with D perhaps given as TRBD1 or TRBD2 (5 bases each). Germline CDR1 is LGHNA and CDR2 is YSLEER. V was clipped by 1 base and J by 3 bases, with 14 bases between them. The CDR3 is 16 residues long. CDR3 nucleotides: TGCGCCAGCAGCCAAGGGATGGGGGAGAGAACAGATACGCAGTATTTT. Translated, it gives CASSQGMGERTDTQYF.

CDR3 coding DNA: TGTGCCAGCAGCTCCGGGACAGGGAACTACGAGCAGTACTTC. It specifies CASSSGTGNYEQYF. The chain has TRBV12-1 and TRBJ2-7; the table assigns TRBD1, which was not confirmed against the DNA. TRBV12-1 is termed a pseudogene. This CDR3 has 14 amino acids.

This rearrangement joins TRBV30 to TRBJ1-2; D gene unclear. CDR3 length: 11 residues. Germline loops: CDR1 GTSNPN, CDR2 SVGIG (reference sequence). Trimming took 4 bases from V and 3 from J, leaving 6 bases between them. The CDR3 nucleotides read TGTGCCTGGACACAGCACTATGGCTACACCTTC. Its translation is CAWTQHYGYTF.

The chain has TRBV5-1 and TRBJ2-5; D call uncertain. V lost 0 bases, J lost 2 bases, and 14 bases lay in between. Germline CDR1 reads SGHRS; CDR2 reads YFSETQ. The CDR3 runs to 16 residues. Here the CDR3 reads CASSLGGGPSQETQYF. The CDR3 coding sequence is TGCGCCAGCAGCTTGGGGGGTGGACCGAGTCAAGAGACCCAGTACTTC. The whole variable domain, filled in from reference TRBV5-1 and TRBJ2-5, reads KAGVTQTPRYLIKTRGQQVTLSCSPISGHRSVSWYQQTPGQGLQFLFEYFSETQRNKGNFPGRFSGRQFSNSRSEMNVSTLELGDSALYLCASSLGGGPSQETQYFGPGTRLLVL.